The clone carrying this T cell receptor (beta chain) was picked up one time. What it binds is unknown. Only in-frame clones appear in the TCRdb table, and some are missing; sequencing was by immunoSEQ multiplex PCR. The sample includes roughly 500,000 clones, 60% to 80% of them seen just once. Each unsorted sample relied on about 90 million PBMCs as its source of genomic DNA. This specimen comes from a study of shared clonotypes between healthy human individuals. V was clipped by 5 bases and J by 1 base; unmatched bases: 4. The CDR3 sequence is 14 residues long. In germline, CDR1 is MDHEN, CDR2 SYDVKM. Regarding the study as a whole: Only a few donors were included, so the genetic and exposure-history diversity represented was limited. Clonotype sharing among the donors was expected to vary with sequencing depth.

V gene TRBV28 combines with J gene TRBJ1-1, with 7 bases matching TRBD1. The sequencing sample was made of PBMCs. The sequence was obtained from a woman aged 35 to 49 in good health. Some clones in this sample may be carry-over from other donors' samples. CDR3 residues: CASSEQGPNTEAFF. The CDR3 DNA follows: TGTGCCAGCAGTGAACAGGGGCCGAACACTGAAGCTTTCTTT.